This TCR beta chain is drawn from a study of beta chain features in type 1 diabetes. The germline V gene has CDR1 MNHEY and CDR2 SMNVEV (reference sequence). The CDR3 runs to 18 residues. V lost 2 bases to trimming and J lost 3 bases, with 19 bases between them. cDNA synthesis used the whole RNA isolate, giving expressed TCRB sequences. There were 3 million to 4 million reads on average in the naive, central memory and regulatory T cell samples. Measured with immunoSEQ multiplex PCR; TCRdb has only the in-frame clones, and not every one. The repertoire holds 150,000 to 170,000 clones, with approximately 8.1% as singletons.

Sequencing was performed on central memory CD4+ T cells from blood. The chain links TRBV27 to TRBJ2-2; tentatively, D is TRBD2 (5 bases). This TCR was sampled from a man in his late teens or twenties in good health. The CDR3 DNA reads TGTGCCAGCAGTTTACGGGATGGGCTAGCAGACTACACCGGGGAGCTGTTTTTT. Translated: CASSLRDGLADYTGELFF.